This T cell receptor (beta chain) is drawn from a study of blood T cell repertoires in COVID-19. Looking at the study overall: T cells, B-cell-depleted T cells, or PBMCs provided the cDNA or gDNA that served as material.

V was cut by 4 bases and J by 7 bases, with 8 bases left in between. The CDR3 extends over 12 amino acids. TCRdb's copy holds only in-frame clones and misses some; the assay was immunoSEQ multiplex PCR. The sample has around 260,000 clones, about nine tenths seen once. The receptor was derived from a woman in her thirties or forties who had recovered from COVID-19. Material: peripheral blood. The genes are TRBV12-3 or TRBV12-4 and TRBJ1-5; D not resolved. The CDR3 DNA is TGTGCCAGCAGTTCAGGAGGGCAGCCCCAGCATTTT. This translates into CASSSGGQPQHF.